Following are 5 T cell receptor beta chains from one sample sequenced in a study of identical twins' blood T cells. TCRdb re-analysed the 5' RACE reads in MiXCR, keeping a single row per CDR3 protein. This sample has a few hundred thousand distinct CDR3 sequences; about 28% occur once, and the top ten carry about 6%. The specimen sequenced was PBMCs. These receptors came from a woman aged 18-55 years in good health.

The chain joins TRBV12-3 or TRBV12-4 to TRBJ2-3, with TRBD2 matching over 13 bases. Trimming cost V 2 bases and J 0 bases; bases outside gene matches: 14. CDR3 length: 21 residues. CDR3 nucleotide sequence: TGTGCCAGCAGTTTAATTTTAAGGCGAGGACTAGCGGGGGTTAGCACAGATACGCAGTATTTT. Protein product: CASSLILRRGLAGVSTDTQYF.

For this clonotype: With a much larger clone just one base away, this may be a read error. The V and J genes are TRBV6-2 or TRBV6-3 and TRBJ1-5, with D perhaps TRBD1 or TRBD2 (5 bases each). The DNA end favors TRBJ2-3, so the J call may be wrong. Germline lookup yields CDR1 MNHEY and CDR2 SVGEGT. CDR3 length: 15 residues. CDR3 coding DNA: TGTGCCAGCAGTAACGGGGCCGTGAGCAATCAGCCCCAGTATTTT. This gives the protein CASSNGAVSNQPQYF.

The sample holds a few counts of this clonotype. The J gene is TRBJ2-7, the V gene TRBV20-1; 12 bases are shared with TRBD1. The CDR3 has 16 residues. In germline, CDR1 is DFQATT, CDR2 SNEGSKA (reference sequence). Trimming took 2 bases from V and 3 from J; bases not matched to a gene: 8. The CDR3 here is CSARKLGTGGIYEQYF. The CDR3 nucleotides read TGCAGTGCTAGAAAGCTAGGGACAGGGGGCATCTACGAGCAGTACTTC.

This clonotype has only a few counts. The chain employs TRBV20-1 and TRBJ1-3, with D unresolved. In germline, CDR1 is DFQATT, CDR2 SNEGSKA (reference sequence). The V end was cut by 0 bases, the J end by 0 bases, with 9 bases between. The CDR3 runs to 15 residues. CDR3 bases: TGCAGTGCTAGAGACCGACGGAGCTCTGGAAACACCATATATTTT. Its protein is CSARDRRSSGNTIYF.

To note about this clonotype: At one of its ends the junction is not consistent with the germline gene, which may arise from a read error. The chain links TRBV12-3 or TRBV12-4 to TRBJ1-5; maybe TRBD1 (5 bases). This CDR3 is 14 amino acids long. The CDR3 loop is CTSSLGDANQPQHF. DNA for the CDR3: TGTACCAGCAGTTTAGGGGATGCCAATCAGCCCCAGCATTTT.